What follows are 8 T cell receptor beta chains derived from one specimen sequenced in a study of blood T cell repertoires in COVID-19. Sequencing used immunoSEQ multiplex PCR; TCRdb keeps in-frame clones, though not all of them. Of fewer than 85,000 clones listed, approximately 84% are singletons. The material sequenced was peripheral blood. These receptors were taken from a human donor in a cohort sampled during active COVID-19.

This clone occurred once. CDR3 protein: CASSLGNIAGGPWETQYF. Here the CDR3 DNA reads TGCGCCAGCAGCTTAGGGAATATCGCGGGGGGGCCGTGGGAGACCCAGTACTTC. The rearrangement joins TRBV4-1 to TRBJ2-5; 9 bases fit TRBD2. Trimming removed 5 bases from V and 5 bases from J; junction bases left unmatched: 18. Looked up from germline, CDR1 is MGHRA and CDR2 is YSYEKL. The CDR3 is 18 amino acids.

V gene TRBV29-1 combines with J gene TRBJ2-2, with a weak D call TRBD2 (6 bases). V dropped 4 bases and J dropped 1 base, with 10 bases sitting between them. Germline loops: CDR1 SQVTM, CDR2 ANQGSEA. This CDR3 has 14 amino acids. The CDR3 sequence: CSVGRGRNTGELFF. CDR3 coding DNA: TGCAGCGTTGGGAGGGGCCGGAACACCGGGGAGCTGTTTTTT.

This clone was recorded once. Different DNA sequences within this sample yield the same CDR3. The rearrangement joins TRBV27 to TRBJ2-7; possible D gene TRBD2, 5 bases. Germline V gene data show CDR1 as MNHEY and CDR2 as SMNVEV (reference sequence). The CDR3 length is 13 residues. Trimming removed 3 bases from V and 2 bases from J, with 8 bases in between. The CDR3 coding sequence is TGTGCCAGCAGTTTCGGGGATACCTACGAGCAGTACTTC. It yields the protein CASSFGDTYEQYF.

The CDR3 loop is CASSLGGANEQFF. The DNA of the CDR3 is TGTGCCAGCAGCCTCGGGGGGGCCAATGAGCAGTTCTTC. The V call is TRBV7-9, the J call TRBJ2-1; 8 bases are a match to TRBD2. V dropped 5 bases and J dropped 6; count of bases not matched to a gene: 3. The CDR3 covers 13 residues. CDR1 is SEHNR and CDR2 is FQNEAQ in the germline V gene (reference sequence).

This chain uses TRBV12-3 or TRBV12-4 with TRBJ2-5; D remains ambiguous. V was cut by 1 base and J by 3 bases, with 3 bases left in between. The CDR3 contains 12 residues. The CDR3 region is CASSLGEETQYF. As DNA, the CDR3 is TGTGCCAGCAGTTTAGGAGAAGAGACCCAGTACTTC.

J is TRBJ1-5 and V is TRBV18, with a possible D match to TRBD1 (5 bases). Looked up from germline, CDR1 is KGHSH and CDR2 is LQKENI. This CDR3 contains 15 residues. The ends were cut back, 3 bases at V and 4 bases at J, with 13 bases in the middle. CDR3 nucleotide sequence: TGTGCCAGCTCACCCGGGGGACGGCTAAATCAGCCCCAGCATTTT. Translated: CASSPGGRLNQPQHF.

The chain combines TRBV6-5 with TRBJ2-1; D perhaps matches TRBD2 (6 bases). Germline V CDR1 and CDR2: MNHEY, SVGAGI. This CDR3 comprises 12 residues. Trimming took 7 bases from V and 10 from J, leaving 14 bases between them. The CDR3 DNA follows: TGTGCCAGCACCCCGCGGGGATGGGAGCAGTTCTTC. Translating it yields CASTPRGWEQFF.

CDR3 protein: CASSPPGGVGTEAFF. Written as DNA, the CDR3 is TGTGCCAGCAGTCCCCCGGGGGGGGTGGGGACTGAAGCTTTCTTT. The chain couples TRBV6-5 to TRBJ1-1, with D possibly matching TRBD1 (5 bases). CDR1 is MNHEY and CDR2 is SVGAGI in the germline V gene. The length of the CDR3 is 15 residues. V lost 5 bases, J lost 5 bases, and 18 bases lay in between.